The 25 T cell receptor beta chains listed next were all sequenced from one sample in a study of blood T cell repertoires in COVID-19. The repertoire was sequenced with immunoSEQ multiplex PCR; TCRdb's copy has only in-frame clones and lacks some. In the table there are about 480,000 clones, more than 75% of which are singletons. The sequencing input was PBMCs or T cells enriched from blood (not recorded which). Every receptor here comes from a woman between 40 and 50 years old who had recovered from COVID-19.

The V gene is TRBV24-1, the J gene TRBJ2-2, with a weak D call TRBD2 (6 bases). Germline V CDR1 and CDR2: KGHDR, SFDVKD. Trimming removed 1 base from V and 3 bases from J, with 14 bases in between. The CDR3 runs to 17 residues. CDR3 sequence: CATSDLPGTQDTGELFF. The CDR3 bases are TGTGCCACCAGTGATTTACCCGGGACTCAGGACACCGGGGAGCTGTTTTTT.

The chain carries TRBV3-1 (or the pseudogene TRBV3-2) and TRBJ2-2; 7 nucleotides agree with TRBD2. The length of the CDR3 is 18 residues. Germline assignment: CDR1 LGHDT and CDR2 YNNKEL (reference sequence). V gave up 0 bases and J gave up 3 bases; unmatched junction bases: 10. The CDR3 DNA reads TGTGCCAGCAGCCAAGACCGAAGGACTAGGGGCGACACCGGGGAGCTGTTTTTT. Translated, it gives CASSQDRRTRGDTGELFF.

The chain is built from TRBV4-1 and TRBJ2-1; D gene uncertain. CDR1 is MGHRA, CDR2 YSYEKL, per germline. The germline V and J ends were trimmed by 0 bases and 1 base, with 7 bases remaining between them. This CDR3 comprises 15 residues. CDR3 coding DNA: TGCGCCAGCAGCCAAGAGCCTAGGTCCTACAATGAGCAGTTCTTC. Its protein product is CASSQEPRSYNEQFF.

In nucleotides, the CDR3 is TGTGCCAGCAGTTTATGGTCGGGCCGGGGCACTGAAGCTTTCTTT. This encodes CASSLWSGRGTEAFF. J is TRBJ1-1 and V is TRBV27; no clear D gene. V dropped 1 base and J dropped 4 bases, with 13 bases sitting between them. The CDR3 consists of 15 residues. Germline CDR1 is MNHEY and CDR2 is SMNVEV (reference sequence).

The V and J genes are TRBV7-8 and TRBJ1-5, with TRBD1 as a possible D gene (6 bases). The germline V and J ends were trimmed by 1 base and 3 bases, with 10 bases remaining between them. The CDR3 covers 15 residues. Germline CDR1 is SGHVS and CDR2 is FQNEAQ. CDR3 coding DNA: TGTGCCAGCAGCTTAGATAAGGGGGACAATCAGCCCCAGCATTTT. This translates into CASSLDKGDNQPQHF. Filled out from reference TRBV7-8 and TRBJ1-5, the complete variable domain reads GAGVSQSPRYKVAKRGQDVALRCDPISGHVSLFWYQQALGQGPEFLTYFQNEAQLDKSGLPSDRFFAERPEGSVSTLKIQRTQQEDSAVYLCASSLDKGDNQPQHFGDGTRLSIL.

The genes are TRBV6-2 or TRBV6-3 and TRBJ1-1; TRBD1 agrees at 9 bases. The junction had 7 bases not matched to a gene; V was cut back by 4 bases and J by 4 bases. The germline V gene encodes CDR1 MNHEY and CDR2 SVGEGT. The CDR3 consists of 15 residues. CDR3 loop: CASSSTGGRGTEAFF. For the CDR3, the DNA is TGTGCCAGCAGTTCCACAGGGGGCCGGGGCACTGAAGCTTTCTTT.

V usage is TRBV9 and J usage is TRBJ1-2; no definite D call. From germline, CDR1 is SGDLS and CDR2 YYNGEE. The V end lost 0 bases, the J end lost 4 bases, and 10 bases lay between the germline ends. The CDR3 spans 14 residues. The chain's CDR3 is CASSVGWATYGYTF. DNA for the CDR3: TGTGCCAGCAGCGTAGGATGGGCTACCTATGGCTACACCTTC. Together with reference TRBV9 and TRBJ1-2, the CDR3 gives the full variable domain: DSGVTQTPKHLITATGQRVTLRCSPRSGDLSVYWYQQSLDQGLQFLIQYYNGEERAKGNILERFSAQQFPDLHSELNLSSLELGDSALYFCASSVGWATYGYTFGSGTRLTVV.

The rearrangement uses TRBV5-4 and TRBJ2-7, with D tentatively TRBD1 (5 bases). Germline lookup yields CDR1 SGHNT and CDR2 YYREEE (reference sequence). The CDR3 loop spans 12 amino acids. Trimming removed 1 base at V and 4 bases at J, with 6 bases between. The CDR3 region has the DNA TGTGCCAGCAGCTTGACAGGTTACGAGCAGTACTTC. Its protein product is CASSLTGYEQYF.

This rearrangement joins TRBV7-9 to TRBJ2-2, with a tentative D call TRBD2 (6 bases). The CDR3 covers 15 residues. Germline-derived CDR1 and CDR2 are SEHNR and FQNEAQ (reference sequence). The V gene lost 5 bases and the J gene lost 3 bases, with 13 bases spanning the gap. This chain's CDR3 is CASSARLGDTGELFF. In DNA, the CDR3 is TGTGCCAGCAGCGCCCGACTAGGGGACACCGGGGAGCTGTTTTTT.

This chain links TRBV2 with TRBJ1-5, with TRBD1 matching over 9 bases. Per the germline V gene, CDR1 is SNHLY and CDR2 is FYNNEI. J was trimmed by 5 bases and V by 8 bases; bases with no gene match: 7. The CDR3 has 14 residues. The CDR3: CASSRDRDDQPQHF. The CDR3 bases are TGTGCCAGCTCTCGGGACAGGGACGATCAGCCCCAGCATTTT.

CDR3 nucleotide sequence: TGTGCCAGCAGTGACCCGGGACAGAGCACAGATACGCAGTATTTT. Its protein is CASSDPGQSTDTQYF. The gene calls are TRBV6-4 and TRBJ2-3; 7 bases match TRBD1. This CDR3 is 15 amino acids long. Per the germline V gene, CDR1 is MRHNA and CDR2 is SNTAGT. With 2 bases clipped from V and 0 bases from J, the junction kept 2 bases outside the gene matches.

This clone has just one count. This chain uses TRBV5-4 with TRBJ1-1, with TRBD1 matching 10 bases. This CDR3 contains 15 residues. The V gene's germline CDR1 is SGHNT and CDR2 YYREEE (reference sequence). The CDR3 sequence: CATRTGTGVNTEAFF. The CDR3 DNA sequence: TGTGCAACCAGGACCGGGACAGGGGTGAACACTGAAGCTTTCTTT.

This sequence joins TRBV4-2 and TRBJ1-2, with a possible D match to TRBD1 (6 bases). In germline, CDR1 is LGHNA, CDR2 YNFKEQ. Deletions cut 4 bases from V and 5 bases from J, with 17 bases between. This CDR3 comprises 15 residues. This CDR3 reads CASSRETGDLYGYTF. For the CDR3, the DNA is TGTGCCAGCAGCCGTGAGACAGGAGACCTATATGGCTACACCTTC.

In regard to this clone: A junction boundary mismatches the germline segment, possibly from a read error. This chain joins TRBV29-1 and TRBJ2-4; no definite D call. This CDR3 region has 12 residues. CDR1 SQVTM and CDR2 ANQGSEA come from the germline V gene. As DNA, the CDR3 is TGCAGCGCCCACGACGACAAAAACGTTCAGTACTTC. Translated, it gives CSAHDDKNVQYF.

The J gene is TRBJ2-7, the V gene TRBV18, with D maybe TRBD2 (6 bases). V shed 6 bases and J shed 0 bases, with 12 bases lying between them. This CDR3 comprises 14 residues. Germline V gene data show CDR1 as KGHSH and CDR2 as LQKENI. The CDR3 nucleotides are TGTGCCAGCTCTCCGCGGGGAAACTCCTACGAGCAGTACTTC. Translated: CASSPRGNSYEQYF.

The chain has TRBV6-6 and TRBJ1-4; D possibly corresponds to TRBD1 (6 bases). V was shortened by 7 bases and J by 5 bases, with 11 bases between the two germline ends. CDR3 length: 13 residues. Germline CDR1 is MNHNY and CDR2 is SVGAGI (reference sequence). The CDR3 DNA follows: TGTGCCAGCATCGGGACACCCAATGAAAAACTGTTTTTT. Residues: CASIGTPNEKLFF.

V gene TRBV6-2 or TRBV6-3 combines with J gene TRBJ2-7, with D possibly TRBD1 on 5 matching bases. This CDR3 contains 18 residues. V shed 1 base and J shed 6 bases, with 25 bases lying between them. Germline assignment: CDR1 MNHEY and CDR2 SVGEGT. For the CDR3, the DNA is TGTGCCAGCAGTTACTTTCCATCCTCATGGGGCTCAGGCGGCGAGCAGTACTTC. Translated: CASSYFPSSWGSGGEQYF.

J is TRBJ1-2 and V is TRBV4-3; D possibly corresponds to TRBD1 (5 bases). Trimming removed 0 bases at V and 7 bases at J, with 15 bases between. The CDR3 sequence is 15 residues long. From germline, CDR1 is LGHNA and CDR2 YSLEER. The CDR3 loop is CASSQDGTGVRGYTF. CDR3 nucleotides: TGCGCCAGCAGCCAAGATGGTACGGGGGTTCGTGGCTACACCTTC.

The gene calls are TRBV6-2 or TRBV6-3 and TRBJ1-5, with TRBD1 as a possible D gene (6 bases). The V gene lost 4 bases and the J gene lost 5 bases, with 27 bases spanning the gap. This CDR3 is 19 amino acids long. The germline CDR1 and CDR2 sequences are MNHEY and SVGEGT. The CDR3 sequence is CASSFLRGQSRTDDQPQHF. The CDR3 DNA is TGTGCCAGCAGTTTCCTTCGGGGACAATCACGAACCGACGATCAGCCCCAGCATTTT.

To note about this clone: Germline and junction disagree at one end, which may indicate a read error. The CDR3 region is CASSVGGPGEKLFF. Here the CDR3 DNA reads TGTGCTAGCAGCGTAGGGGGCCCCGGAGAAAAACTGTTTTTT. This rearrangement joins TRBV7-7 to TRBJ1-4, with 7 positions matching TRBD1. Germline assignment: CDR1 SSHAT and CDR2 FNYEAQ (reference sequence). CDR3 length: 14 amino acids. Drawing the rest from reference TRBV7-7 and TRBJ1-4, the complete variable domain is GAGVSQSPRYKVTKRGQDVTLRCDPISSHATLYWYQQALGQGPEFLTYFNYEAQPDKSGLPSDRFSAERPEGSISTLTIQRTEQRDSAMYRCASSVGGPGEKLFFGSGTQLSVL.

For this clone: Other DNA sequences in this specimen translate into the identical CDR3. V gene TRBV11-2 combines with J gene TRBJ2-7; a weak D match, TRBD1 (6 bases). The CDR3 is 13 amino acids. In germline, CDR1 is SGHAT, CDR2 FQNNGV. V lost 6 bases, J lost 4 bases, and 13 bases lay in between. In DNA form, the CDR3 reads TGTGCCAGCAGAGACAGGATTGGGTACGAGCAGTACTTC. Protein product: CASRDRIGYEQYF.

The chain uses TRBV14 and TRBJ1-4; perhaps TRBD1 as D (5 bases). V lost 4 bases, J lost 7 bases, and 16 bases lay in between. This CDR3 is 15 amino acids long. CDR1 and CDR2 from the germline V gene are SGHDN and FVKESK. CDR3 sequence: CASSPGPGGAEKLFF. The CDR3 region has the DNA TGTGCCAGCAGCCCCGGACCGGGAGGGGCTGAAAAACTGTTTTTT.

The V call is TRBV30, the J call TRBJ2-4; possibly TRBD1 for D (6 bases). CDR1 and CDR2 (germline): GTSNPN, SVGIG (reference sequence). The CDR3 runs 15 residues. With 2 bases removed from V and 0 bases from J, the gap between germline ends came to 11 bases. In DNA form, the CDR3 reads TGTGCCTGGAGTACTAGGACAGTAGCCAAAAACATTCAGTACTTC. It specifies CAWSTRTVAKNIQYF. The whole variable domain, filled in from reference TRBV30 and TRBJ2-4, reads SQTIHQWPATLVQPVGSPLSLECTVEGTSNPNLYWYRQAAGRGLQLLFYSVGIGQISSEVPQNLSASRPQDRQFILSSKKLLLSDSGFYLCAWSTRTVAKNIQYFGAGTRLSVL.

CDR3 sequence (DNA): TGTGCCAGTAGTCTGGGACAGACCGGGGAAAAACTGTTTTTT. It codes for CASSLGQTGEKLFF. The chain couples TRBV19 to TRBJ1-4; 7 nucleotides line up with TRBD1. V shed 5 bases and J 8 bases; nucleotides not matched to a gene: 8. Germline CDR1 LNHDA, CDR2 SQIVND (reference sequence). The length of the CDR3 is 14 residues.

This clone was observed a few times. V is TRBV7-2 and J is TRBJ1-4; D remains ambiguous. Trimming shortened V by 1 base and J by 0 bases, and 6 bases separated the two germline ends. The length of the CDR3 is 15 residues. CDR1 SGHTA and CDR2 FQGNSA come from the germline V gene. CDR3 loop: CASSLELPTNEKLFF. The CDR3 coding sequence is TGTGCCAGCAGCTTAGAGCTCCCAACTAATGAAAAACTGTTTTTT.